Below are 31 T cell receptor beta chains sequenced from a single sample in a study of T cells in Graves' hyperthyroidism and ophthalmopathy (dated by TCRdb to between 2017 and 2020). Library method: multiplex PCR. TCRdb records Illumina HiSeq 2000 as the sequencer. The TCR beta CDR3 regions were amplified from the RNA transcripts. The TCR CDR3 was subjected to a first round of RT-PCR using the HTBI primer set and the Qiagen OneStep RT-PCR kit. The public sequencing data were trimmed at Q25 with fastp and processed into clonotypes with MiXCR by TCRdb, which kept only in-frame beta chains. Each CDR3 protein appears once, grouped with its most common genes and DNA. Within this sample are around 300,000 distinct CDR3 sequences, with 22% of them counted one time only. The ten most abundant clones make up roughly 60% of the sample. What was sequenced was blood. The receptors shown here come from a man aged 25 to 40 with Graves' ophthalmopathy.

The chain recombines TRBV20-1 with TRBJ2-7; TRBD1 aligns across 8 bases. This CDR3 has 11 amino acids. CDR1 is DFQATT, CDR2 SNEGSKA, per germline (reference sequence). Germline trimming cut 5 bases from V and 6 bases from J; bases unmatched to any gene: 3. The CDR3 spells CSAYTGGEQYF. In DNA form, the CDR3 reads TGCAGTGCTTACACAGGGGGCGAGCAGTACTTC.

This clonotype was counted many times. This chain connects TRBV3-1 to TRBJ2-1, with D perhaps matching TRBD2 (5 bases). Germline loops: CDR1 LGHDT, CDR2 YNNKEL (reference sequence). This CDR3 region has 14 residues. The germline V and J ends were trimmed by 1 base and 10 bases, with 14 bases remaining between them. CDR3 coding DNA: TGTGCCAGCAGCCAAGGAGGGCCTCCGCAGGAGCAGTTCTTC. This encodes CASSQGGPPQEQFF.

This clonotype was seen only a few times. This chain links TRBV19 with TRBJ2-7; TRBD1 is a possible D gene (5 bases). The CDR3 totals 14 residues. Germline values: CDR1 LNHDA, CDR2 SQIVND (reference sequence). Trimming took off 5 bases at V and 7 bases at J, with 18 bases between the two ends. The DNA of the CDR3 is TGTGCCAGTAGTCCAACATCAGGGTCCCGAGAGCAGTACTTC. It codes for CASSPTSGSREQYF.

This clonotype was detected ten times or more. V and J are TRBV12-3 or TRBV12-4 and TRBJ1-3; 7 bases map to TRBD1. V was clipped by 5 bases and J by 7 bases; unmatched bases: 2. The CDR3 sequence is 12 residues long. DNA for the CDR3: TGTGCCAGCAGTGAACAGGGGAACACCATATATTTT. This codes for CASSEQGNTIYF.

The chain combines TRBV5-6 with TRBJ2-7; D is undetermined. This CDR3 comprises 13 residues. Trimming took 2 bases from V and 6 from J, leaving 12 bases between them. Germline CDR1 and CDR2: SGHDT and YYEEEE. The CDR3 sequence: CASSFVGRAEQYF. The CDR3 DNA reads as TGTGCCAGCAGCTTCGTAGGCCGTGCCGAGCAGTACTTC.

The chain employs TRBV7-2 and TRBJ2-3; D is unclear. The V end lost 8 bases, the J end lost 0 bases, and 12 bases lay between the germline ends. The CDR3 covers 14 residues. Germline CDR1 SGHTA, CDR2 FQGNSA. CDR3: CASSGYLSTDTQYF. CDR3 coding DNA: TGTGCCAGCTCCGGGTATCTTAGCACAGATACGCAGTATTTT.

The chain employs TRBV7-9 and TRBJ2-7; no clear D gene. Germline CDR1 reads SEHNR; CDR2 reads FQNEAQ (reference sequence). The V end was cut by 0 bases, the J end by 3 bases, with 6 bases between. The CDR3 extends over 13 amino acids. As DNA, the CDR3 is TGTGCCAGCAGCTTAGCAGGCATCTACGAGCAGTACTTC. Protein sequence: CASSLAGIYEQYF. The variable domain in full, completed from reference TRBV7-9 and TRBJ2-7, reads DTGVSQNPRHKITKRGQNVTFRCDPISEHNRLYWYRQTLGQGPEFLTYFQNEAQLEKSRLLSDRFSAERPKGSFSTLEIQRTEQGDSAMYLCASSLAGIYEQYFGPGTRLTVT.

The chain joins TRBV10-3 to TRBJ2-7, with TRBD2 matching over 10 bases. The CDR3 extends over 12 amino acids. V shed 10 bases, J shed 3 bases, and the junction held 3 bases outside the gene matches. From germline, CDR1 is ENHRY and CDR2 SYGVKD. DNA of the CDR3: TGTGCCAGTGGACTAGCGGTCTACGAGCAGTACTTC. Translated, it gives CASGLAVYEQYF.

This clonotype turned up a few times. The chain uses TRBV19 and TRBJ2-1, with D perhaps matching TRBD1 (5 bases). Between the trimmed V and J ends, which lost 4 bases and 9 bases, there was a span of 13 bases. The CDR3 extends over 13 amino acids. Germline loops: CDR1 LNHDA, CDR2 SQIVND (reference sequence). The CDR3 reads CASSTLDSSEQFF. CDR3 bases: TGTGCCAGTAGTACCCTTGACAGTTCTGAGCAGTTCTTC.

This clonotype has a handful of counts. The V call is TRBV20-1, the J call TRBJ2-1; 9 positions match TRBD1. Germline-derived CDR1 and CDR2 are DFQATT and SNEGSKA (reference sequence). With V trimmed by 6 bases and J by 10 bases, 10 bases remained unmatched. CDR3 length: 13 residues. The chain's CDR3 is CSAATGGGWEQFF. The CDR3 coding sequence is TGCAGTGCAGCCACAGGGGGCGGCTGGGAGCAGTTCTTC.

The chain joins TRBV15 to TRBJ1-1; 9 bases fit TRBD1. Germline V gene sequence: CDR1 LNHNV, CDR2 YYDKDF (reference sequence). J gave up 5 bases and V 7 bases, and 8 bases lay outside the gene matches. CDR3 length: 14 amino acids. CDR3: CATTGQGMGTEAFF. CDR3 bases: TGTGCCACCACCGGACAGGGGATGGGAACTGAAGCTTTCTTT.

The chain is built from TRBV4-2 and TRBJ2-3, with 7 positions matching TRBD2. Germline V gene sequence: CDR1 LGHNA, CDR2 YNFKEQ. The ends lost 0 bases at V and 5 bases at J; junction bases unmatched: 2. CDR3 length: 14 amino acids. This CDR3 reads CASSQEGEGDTQYF. The CDR3 DNA is TGTGCCAGCAGCCAAGAAGGGGAGGGAGATACGCAGTATTTT.

J is TRBJ1-1 and V is TRBV20-1; TRBD1 agrees at 12 bases. Germline assignment: CDR1 DFQATT and CDR2 SNEGSKA (reference sequence). The CDR3 has 15 residues. J lost 5 bases, V lost 3 bases, and 7 bases had no gene match. As DNA, the CDR3 is TGCAGTGCTAGGGGGGACAGGGGGCGCTTAACTGAAGCTTTCTTT. Its protein product is CSARGDRGRLTEAFF.

The gene calls are TRBV20-1 and TRBJ1-6, with D uncertain. Trimming took off 8 bases at V and 5 bases at J, with 16 bases between the two ends. The V gene's germline CDR1 is DFQATT and CDR2 SNEGSKA (reference sequence). This CDR3 is 14 amino acids long. This CDR3 reads CSTSGRTDNSPLHF. DNA of the CDR3: TGCAGTACCTCAGGCCGAACAGATAATTCACCCCTCCACTTT.

The chain joins TRBV12-3 or TRBV12-4 to TRBJ2-3; D remains unclear. Trimming stripped 0 bases from V and 10 bases from J, with 11 bases between. The CDR3 has 13 amino acids. The chain's CDR3 is CASSLAVVNAQYF. As DNA, the CDR3 is TGTGCCAGCAGTTTAGCCGTGGTTAACGCGCAGTATTTT.

This clonotype appeared once. This sequence joins TRBV7-9 and TRBJ2-1; 7 nucleotides agree with TRBD2. CDR3 length equals 16 residues. CDR1 SEHNR and CDR2 FQNEAQ come from the germline V gene (reference sequence). V lost 8 bases, J lost 6 bases, and 16 bases stayed unmatched. The CDR3 spells CASRPWERGVGNEQFF. DNA for the CDR3: TGTGCCAGCCGCCCCTGGGAGCGGGGAGTGGGCAATGAGCAGTTCTTC. Full variable domain (outside the CDR3, taken from reference TRBV7-9 and TRBJ2-1): DTGVSQNPRHKITKRGQNVTFRCDPISEHNRLYWYRQTLGQGPEFLTYFQNEAQLEKSRLLSDRFSAERPKGSFSTLEIQRTEQGDSAMYLCASRPWERGVGNEQFFGPGTRLTVL.

This clonotype was picked up many times. The chain has TRBV11-2 and TRBJ2-4, with D unclear. In germline, CDR1 is SGHAT, CDR2 FQNNGV. The CDR3 totals 14 residues. Trimming removed 6 bases at V and 2 bases at J, with 11 bases between. The CDR3, as DNA: TGTGCCAGCAGTTCGGGCGGTCCCAAAAACATTCAGTACTTC. Translating it yields CASSSGGPKNIQYF.

The chain uses TRBV19 and TRBJ1-1; 9 nucleotides match TRBD1. The ends lost 5 bases at V and 0 bases at J; junction bases unmatched: 7. Germline V gives CDR1 LNHDA, CDR2 SQIVND (reference sequence). The CDR3 has 16 residues. The CDR3 DNA reads TGTGCCAGTAGTCCGAGACAGGGGGGATTGAACACTGAAGCTTTCTTT. It codes for CASSPRQGGLNTEAFF.

This clonotype was observed a few times. The CDR3 region has the DNA TGTGCCATCAGTGACCGAGGCTCTAACTATGGCTACACCTTC. Protein sequence: CAISDRGSNYGYTF. The V call is TRBV10-3, the J call TRBJ1-2; no clear D gene. Germline assignment: CDR1 ENHRY and CDR2 SYGVKD. This CDR3 has 14 residues. Trimming removed 3 bases at V and 0 bases at J, with 8 bases between.

The rearrangement uses TRBV2 and TRBJ1-2; 8 bases align to TRBD1. Germline V gene sequence: CDR1 SNHLY, CDR2 FYNNEI. The CDR3 loop spans 15 amino acids. Trimming removed 0 bases from V and 10 bases from J; junction bases left unmatched: 10. CDR3 residues: CASSEAEGQAYHYTF. CDR3 DNA: TGTGCCAGCAGTGAAGCAGAGGGACAGGCATACCACTACACCTTC.

This clonotype was seen a few times. The chain uses TRBV24-1 and TRBJ2-1; a possible D gene is TRBD2 (6 bases). Germline V gives CDR1 KGHDR, CDR2 SFDVKD. With 3 bases removed from V and 2 bases from J, the gap between germline ends came to 22 bases. The CDR3 contains 19 residues. The CDR3 nucleotides read TGTGCCACCAGTGATCGGAGACTTTCTAGCGTCTCCCCCTACAATGAGCAGTTCTTC. It is translated as CATSDRRLSSVSPYNEQFF.

The chain links TRBV20-1 to TRBJ2-7; 13 bases match TRBD2. Trimming at V came to 6 bases and at J to 3 bases, leaving 8 bases not matched to a gene. Germline V CDR1 and CDR2: DFQATT, SNEGSKA (reference sequence). The CDR3 spans 15 residues. The CDR3 region is CSAQARLAGGYEQYF. The CDR3 DNA sequence: TGCAGTGCCCAGGCCCGACTAGCGGGGGGCTACGAGCAGTACTTC.

The CDR3 reads CATSGIYGAGQETQYF. CDR3 nucleotides: TGTGCCACCAGCGGGATTTACGGGGCCGGCCAAGAGACCCAGTACTTC. The chain carries TRBV24-1 and TRBJ2-5, with D perhaps assigned TRBD1 or TRBD2 (5 bases each). There are 16 residues in the CDR3. Deletions cut 7 bases from V and 1 base from J, with 18 bases between. Germline V gene sequence: CDR1 KGHDR, CDR2 SFDVKD.

This clonotype was seen many times. V and J are TRBV28 and TRBJ2-3, with D unresolved. The germline gives CDR1 MDHEN, CDR2 SYDVKM. The CDR3 extends over 15 amino acids. Trimming removed 2 bases at V and 2 bases at J, with 11 bases between. Written as DNA, the CDR3 is TGTGCCAGCAGTTTAAGGCTCATATTCACAGATACGCAGTATTTT. Protein sequence: CASSLRLIFTDTQYF.

This clonotype has at least ten counts. This chain links TRBV7-8 with TRBJ2-7, with TRBD2 matching over 12 bases. Trimming took 6 bases from V and 7 from J; bases not matched to a gene: 7. Germline assignment: CDR1 SGHVS and CDR2 FQNEAQ. The CDR3 extends over 14 amino acids. In DNA form, the CDR3 reads TGTGCCAGCAGTGGTCTAGCGGGAGGGTGGGAGCAGTACTTC. Its protein is CASSGLAGGWEQYF.

This clonotype has at least ten counts. This chain connects TRBV5-1 to TRBJ2-3, with D tentatively TRBD1 (6 bases). Trimming took off 2 bases at V and 2 bases at J, with 12 bases between the two ends. The CDR3 totals 15 residues. CDR1 is SGHRS, CDR2 YFSETQ, per germline. The DNA of the CDR3 is TGCGCCAGCAGCTTCGACAGGCAATCCACAGATACGCAGTATTTT. It codes for CASSFDRQSTDTQYF.

The genes are TRBV20-1 and TRBJ2-3; D gene uncertain. Trimming cost V 0 bases and J 4 bases, with 8 bases left between them. CDR1 is DFQATT, CDR2 SNEGSKA, per germline (reference sequence). The length of the CDR3 is 13 residues. In DNA form, the CDR3 reads TGCAGTGCTAGAGAAGCTGACGCAGATACGCAGTATTTT. Encoded protein: CSAREADADTQYF.

The genes are TRBV7-2 and TRBJ2-7; either TRBD1 or TRBD2 may fit D (5 bases each). Germline CDR1 reads SGHTA; CDR2 reads FQGNSA. This CDR3 is built from 15 residues. Trimming removed 7 bases at V and 0 bases at J, with 16 bases between. The CDR3 spells CASIQQVAISYEQYF. The CDR3 coding sequence is TGTGCCAGCATCCAACAGGTAGCGATCTCCTACGAGCAGTACTTC.

In its sample, this clonotype was seen many times. The rearrangement links TRBV27 to TRBJ2-3; 8 bases line up with TRBD2. Germline loops: CDR1 MNHEY, CDR2 SMNVEV (reference sequence). The ends lost 8 bases at V and 3 bases at J; junction bases unmatched: 7. The CDR3 spans 14 residues. The CDR3 spells CASALGGRTDTQYF. As DNA, the CDR3 is TGTGCCAGCGCCCTAGGCGGGAGGACAGATACGCAGTATTTT.

This clonotype has only a few counts. The chain carries TRBV28 and TRBJ1-2; D uncertain. With 1 base removed from V and 7 bases from J, the gap between germline ends came to 10 bases. Germline loops: CDR1 MDHEN, CDR2 SYDVKM. The CDR3 extends over 13 amino acids. The CDR3 DNA reads TGTGCCAGCAGTTTATCGGGGAGTCGTGGCTACACCTTC. This translates into CASSLSGSRGYTF.

This clonotype showed up just a few times. The V gene is TRBV14, the J gene TRBJ2-1, with 15 bases matching TRBD2. CDR1 is SGHDN, CDR2 FVKESK, per germline. This CDR3 contains 20 residues. V lost 4 bases, J lost 4 bases, and 14 bases stayed unmatched. The CDR3 spells CASSPLDWTSGRVLYNEQFF. CDR3 nucleotides: TGTGCCAGCAGCCCTTTAGATTGGACTAGCGGGAGGGTCCTGTACAATGAGCAGTTCTTC.